One T cell receptor beta chain is described in this entry. In the original processing: Nucleated cell counts were estimated from reference gene primer amplification. Sequencing was performed with immunoSEQ multiplex PCR; in TCRdb, only in-frame clones are kept and a portion is missing. From that table come the V and J calls and clone size; the DNA was used to work out D and trimming. The sample holds 180,000 or so clones, about 87% seen once. The data belong to a study of blood T cell repertoires in COVID-19. Across the study: T cells, B-cell-depleted T cells, or PBMCs provided the cDNA or gDNA that served as material.

The V gene's germline CDR1 is SGHRS and CDR2 YFSETQ. Trimming took 2 bases from V and 3 from J, leaving 6 bases between them. The CDR3 is made up of 14 amino acids. The rearrangement joins TRBV5-1 to TRBJ1-6, with D hard to call. Sequenced material: peripheral blood. This TCR came from a young man with active or convalescent COVID-19. The CDR3 DNA is TGCGCCAGCAGCTTTCAGGACTATAATTCACCCCTCCACTTT. Translated, it gives CASSFQDYNSPLHF.